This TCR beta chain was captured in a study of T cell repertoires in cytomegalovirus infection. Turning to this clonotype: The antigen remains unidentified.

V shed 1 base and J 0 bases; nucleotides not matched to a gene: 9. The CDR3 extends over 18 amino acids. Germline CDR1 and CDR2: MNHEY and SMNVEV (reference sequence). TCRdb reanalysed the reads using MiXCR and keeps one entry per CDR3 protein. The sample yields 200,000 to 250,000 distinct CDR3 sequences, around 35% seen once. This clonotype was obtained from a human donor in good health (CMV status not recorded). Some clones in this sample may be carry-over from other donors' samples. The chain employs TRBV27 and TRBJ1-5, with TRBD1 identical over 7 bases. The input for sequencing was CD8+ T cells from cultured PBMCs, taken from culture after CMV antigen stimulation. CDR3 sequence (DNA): TGTGCCAGCAGTTTATGGGCCCCCGACAGGGATAGCAATCAGCCCCAGCATTTT. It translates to CASSLWAPDRDSNQPQHF.